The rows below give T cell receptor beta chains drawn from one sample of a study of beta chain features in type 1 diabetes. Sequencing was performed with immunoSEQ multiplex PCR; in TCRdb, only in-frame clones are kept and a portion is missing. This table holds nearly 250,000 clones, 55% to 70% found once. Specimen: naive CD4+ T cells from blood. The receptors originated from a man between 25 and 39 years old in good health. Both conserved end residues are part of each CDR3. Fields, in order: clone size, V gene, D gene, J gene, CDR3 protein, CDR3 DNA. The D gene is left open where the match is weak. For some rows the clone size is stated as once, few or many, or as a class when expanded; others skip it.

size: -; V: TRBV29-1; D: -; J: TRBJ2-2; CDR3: CSVEGQGTGELFF; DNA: TGCAGCGTTGAGGGGCAGGGTACCGGGGAGCTGTTTTTT
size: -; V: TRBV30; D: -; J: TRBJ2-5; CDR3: CAWSAQETQYF; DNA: TGTGCCTGGAGCGCACAAGAGACCCAGTACTTC
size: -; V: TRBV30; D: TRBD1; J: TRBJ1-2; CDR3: CAWSMDRVYGYTF; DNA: TGTGCCTGGAGCATGGACAGGGTTTATGGCTACACCTTC
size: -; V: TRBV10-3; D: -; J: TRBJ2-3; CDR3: CAISESGGGGRDTQYF; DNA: TGTGCCATCAGTGAGTCAGGGGGCGGAGGGCGAGATACGCAGTATTTT
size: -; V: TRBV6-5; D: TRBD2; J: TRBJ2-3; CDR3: CASSYSRLAYTDTQYF; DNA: TGTGCCAGCAGTTATTCAAGACTAGCTTACACAGATACGCAGTATTTT
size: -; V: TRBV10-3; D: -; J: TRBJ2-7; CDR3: CAISESRRAQYF; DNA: TGTGCCATCAGTGAGTCCCGCAGGGCGCAGTACTTC
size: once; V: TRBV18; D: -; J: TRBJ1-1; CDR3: CASSPRRAEAFF; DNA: TGTGCCAGCTCTCCTCGAAGGGCAGAAGCTTTCTTT
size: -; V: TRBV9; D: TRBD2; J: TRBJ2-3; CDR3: CASSVFSGTTTDTQYF; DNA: TGTGCCAGCAGCGTCTTTAGCGGGACTACCACAGATACGCAGTATTTT
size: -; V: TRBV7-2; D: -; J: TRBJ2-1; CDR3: CASSSANRDEQFF; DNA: TGTGCCAGCAGCTCGGCGAACAGGGATGAGCAGTTCTTC
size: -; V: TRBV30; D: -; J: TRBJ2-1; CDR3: CAWSDPHRRYNEQFF; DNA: TGTGCCTGGAGTGATCCCCACAGGCGGTACAATGAGCAGTTCTTC
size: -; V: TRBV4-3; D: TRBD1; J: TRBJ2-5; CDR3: CASSQEGRQGETQYF; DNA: TGCGCCAGCAGCCAAGAGGGTCGACAGGGGGAGACCCAGTACTTC
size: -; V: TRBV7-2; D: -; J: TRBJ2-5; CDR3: CASSRLAAPETQYF; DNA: TGTGCCAGCAGCCGTCTTGCCGCCCCAGAGACCCAGTACTTC
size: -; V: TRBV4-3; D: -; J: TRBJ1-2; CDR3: CASSQGQGSGYTF; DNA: TGCGCCAGCAGCCAAGGGCAGGGGAGCGGCTACACCTTC
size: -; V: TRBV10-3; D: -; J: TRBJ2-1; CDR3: CAISPDFNEQFF; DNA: TGTGCCATCAGCCCCGACTTCAATGAGCAGTTCTTC